This T cell receptor (beta chain) derives from a study of blood T cells in healthy people across ages. J was trimmed by 13 bases and V by 2 bases; bases with no gene match: 7. The CDR3 runs to 12 residues. Per the germline V gene, CDR1 is DFQATT and CDR2 is SNEGSKA (reference sequence). A second 7 to 11 cycle PCR used barcoded and J-beta primers. TCRdb itself ran the 5' RACE reads through MiXCR, one entry per CDR3 protein. Of about 1.4 million distinct CDR3 sequences in the sample, approximately 60% were seen once. This chain links TRBV20-1 with TRBJ2-1, with 8 bases matching TRBD2. The TCR originated in a man younger than 35 in good health. Sequenced sample: blood. CDR3 amino acids: CSARQSGTSQFF. The CDR3 coding sequence is TGCAGTGCTAGACAATCCGGGACTAGTCAGTTCTTC.